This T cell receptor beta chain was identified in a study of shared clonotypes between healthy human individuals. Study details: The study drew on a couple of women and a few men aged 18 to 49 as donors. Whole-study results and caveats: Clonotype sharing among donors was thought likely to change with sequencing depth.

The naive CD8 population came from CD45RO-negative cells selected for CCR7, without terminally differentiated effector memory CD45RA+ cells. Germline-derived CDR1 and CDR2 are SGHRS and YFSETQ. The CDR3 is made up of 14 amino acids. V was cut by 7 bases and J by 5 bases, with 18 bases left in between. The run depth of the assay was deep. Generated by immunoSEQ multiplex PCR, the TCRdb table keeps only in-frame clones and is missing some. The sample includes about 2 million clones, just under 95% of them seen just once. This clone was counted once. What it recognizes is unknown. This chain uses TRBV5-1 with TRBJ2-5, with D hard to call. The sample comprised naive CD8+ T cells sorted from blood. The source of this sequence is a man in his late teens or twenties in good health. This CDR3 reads CASGPSDARETQYF. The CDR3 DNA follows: TGCGCCAGCGGGCCCTCAGACGCGCGGGAGACCCAGTACTTC.